A single sample gave rise to the 7 T cell receptor beta chains below, sequenced in a study of shared T cell receptors in the human thymus. Method: immunoSEQ multiplex PCR; TCRdb's copy keeps in-frame clones and lacks some. The sample comprises hundreds of thousands of clones, more than 75% of which are singletons, and just under 0.0095% rests with the top ten. This sample also appeared in a second study, on human thymus T cells.

The material sequenced was thymocytes. The receptors originated from a boy younger than two with a congenital heart defect.

This clone occurred a few times. V gene TRBV4-3 combines with J gene TRBJ1-3, with D unclear. The germline gives CDR1 LGHNA, CDR2 YSLEER. V lost 1 base and J lost 2, with 12 bases in between. This CDR3 region has 16 residues. CDR3 DNA: TGCGCCAGCAGCCAAGGTTTTGCAGGCCCTGGAAACACCATATATTTT. As protein: CASSQGFAGPGNTIYF.

This sequence joins TRBV5-1 and TRBJ1-3, with 12 nucleotides matching TRBD1. Per germline, CDR1 SGHRS and CDR2 YFSETQ. J gave up 1 base and V 4 bases, and 12 bases lay outside the gene matches. The length of the CDR3 is 19 residues. The CDR3 DNA reads TGCGCCAGCAGCCCGGGACAGGGGGCATCCAGGTTTTCTGGAAACACCATATATTTT. Translated, it gives CASSPGQGASRFSGNTIYF.

A word on this clone: One end of the junction is discordant with germline, which a read error may explain. The sample contains more than one DNA sequence encoding this CDR3. The chain combines TRBV6-5 with TRBJ1-6, with a tentative D call TRBD1 (5 bases). Per the germline V gene, CDR1 is MNHEY and CDR2 is SVGAGI. CDR3 length: 15 amino acids. The CDR3 protein is CASKDSVAYNSPLHF. The CDR3 DNA reads TGTGCCAGCAAAGACAGCGTTGCCTATAATTCCCCCCTCCACTTT.

This chain joins TRBV7-2 and TRBJ1-2; weak D call: TRBD1 (5 bases). CDR3 length: 13 amino acids. Germline V gene lookup returns CDR1 SGHTA and CDR2 FQGNSA. V gave up 2 bases and J gave up 7 bases, with 11 bases separating them. CDR3 sequence: CASSLPWGGGYTF. The CDR3, as DNA: TGTGCCAGCAGCTTACCTTGGGGGGGTGGCTACACCTTC.

This chain connects TRBV29-1 to TRBJ2-2; no definite D call. The ends were cut back, 1 base at V and 1 base at J, with 10 bases in the middle. The germline V gene encodes CDR1 SQVTM and CDR2 ANQGSEA. The CDR3 length is 15 residues. In DNA form, the CDR3 reads TGCAGCGTTGAAGTGGCCAGCGAGAACACCGGGGAGCTGTTTTTT. Translating it yields CSVEVASENTGELFF.

The rearrangement links TRBV11-2 to TRBJ1-3; 10 bases fit TRBD1. V shed 8 bases, J shed 1 base, and the junction held 8 bases outside the gene matches. CDR1 and CDR2 (germline): SGHAT, FQNNGV. The CDR3 is 16 amino acids. The CDR3 nucleotides read TGTGCCAGCTTCACGGACAGGGGGAGATCTGGAAACACCATATATTTT. It translates to CASFTDRGRSGNTIYF. Full variable domain (rest looked up from reference TRBV11-2 and TRBJ1-3): EAGVAQSPRYKIIEKRQSVAFWCNPISGHATLYWYQQILGQGPKLLIQFQNNGVVDDSQLPKDRFSAERLKGVDSTLKIQPAKLEDSAVYLCASFTDRGRSGNTIYFGEGSWLTVV.

The chain employs TRBV13 and TRBJ1-3; 9 bases map to TRBD1. V lost 4 bases, J lost 5 bases, and 3 bases stayed unmatched. This CDR3 is built from 14 residues. Germline V gene sequence: CDR1 PRHDT, CDR2 FYEKMQ (reference sequence). The CDR3 DNA sequence: TGTGCCAGCAGCTCGGGACAGGGAAGAAACACCATATATTTT. Translated, it gives CASSSGQGRNTIYF.